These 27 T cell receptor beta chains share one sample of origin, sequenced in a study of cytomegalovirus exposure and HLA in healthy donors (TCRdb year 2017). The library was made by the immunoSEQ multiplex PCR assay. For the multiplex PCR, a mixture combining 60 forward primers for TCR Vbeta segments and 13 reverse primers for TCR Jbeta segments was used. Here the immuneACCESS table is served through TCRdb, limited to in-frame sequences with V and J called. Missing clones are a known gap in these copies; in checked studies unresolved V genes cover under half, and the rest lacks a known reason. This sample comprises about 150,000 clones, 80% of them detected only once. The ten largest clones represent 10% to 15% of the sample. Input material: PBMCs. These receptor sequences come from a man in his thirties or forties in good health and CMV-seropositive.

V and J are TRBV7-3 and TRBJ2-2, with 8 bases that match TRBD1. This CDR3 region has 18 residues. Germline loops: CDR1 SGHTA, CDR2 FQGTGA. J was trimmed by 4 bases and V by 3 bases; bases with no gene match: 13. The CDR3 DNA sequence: TGTGCCAGCAGCTTCGATGGAGACAGGGGACGAGTCACCGGGGAGCTGTTTTTT. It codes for CASSFDGDRGRVTGELFF.

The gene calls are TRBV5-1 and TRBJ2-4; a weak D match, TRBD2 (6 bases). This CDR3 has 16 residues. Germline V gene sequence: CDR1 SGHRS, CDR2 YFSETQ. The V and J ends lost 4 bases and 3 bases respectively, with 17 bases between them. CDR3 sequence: CASSQRALRDKNIQYF. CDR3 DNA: TGCGCCAGCAGCCAACGAGCGTTGCGGGACAAAAACATTCAGTACTTC.

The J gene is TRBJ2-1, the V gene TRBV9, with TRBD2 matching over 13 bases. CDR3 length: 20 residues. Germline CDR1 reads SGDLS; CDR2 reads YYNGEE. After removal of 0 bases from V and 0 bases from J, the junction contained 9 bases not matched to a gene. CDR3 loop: CASSVEGLAGDRVSYNEQFF. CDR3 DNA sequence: TGTGCCAGCAGCGTAGAAGGACTAGCGGGAGATAGGGTCTCCTACAATGAGCAGTTCTTC.

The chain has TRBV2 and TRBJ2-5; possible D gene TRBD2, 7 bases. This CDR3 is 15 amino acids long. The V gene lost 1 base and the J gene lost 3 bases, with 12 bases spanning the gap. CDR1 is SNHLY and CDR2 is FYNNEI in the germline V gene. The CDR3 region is CASSEGKGGEETQYF. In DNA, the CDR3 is TGTGCCAGCAGTGAAGGAAAGGGGGGGGAAGAGACCCAGTACTTC. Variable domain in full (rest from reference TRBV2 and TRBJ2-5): EPEVTQTPSHQVTQMGQEVILRCVPISNHLYFYWYRQILGQKVEFLVSFYNNEISEKSEIFDDQFSVERPDGSNFTLKIRSTKLEDSAMYFCASSEGKGGEETQYFGPGTRLLVL.

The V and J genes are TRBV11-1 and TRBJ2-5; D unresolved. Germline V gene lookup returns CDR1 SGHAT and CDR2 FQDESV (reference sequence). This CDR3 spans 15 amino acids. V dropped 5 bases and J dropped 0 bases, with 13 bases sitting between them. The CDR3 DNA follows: TGTGCCAGCAGCCCCGGTCCAGGTTACCAAGAGACCCAGTACTTC. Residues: CASSPGPGYQETQYF.

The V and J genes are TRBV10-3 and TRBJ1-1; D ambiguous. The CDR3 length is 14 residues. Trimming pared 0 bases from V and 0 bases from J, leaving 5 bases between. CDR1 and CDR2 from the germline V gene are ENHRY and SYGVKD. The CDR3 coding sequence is TGTGCCATCAGTGAGTCCGGGGTGAACACTGAAGCTTTCTTT. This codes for CAISESGVNTEAFF.

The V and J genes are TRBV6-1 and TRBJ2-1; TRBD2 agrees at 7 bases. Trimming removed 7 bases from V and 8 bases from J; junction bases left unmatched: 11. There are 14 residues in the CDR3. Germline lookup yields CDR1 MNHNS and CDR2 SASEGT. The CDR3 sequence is CASTPYGGSHEQFF. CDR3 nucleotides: TGTGCCAGCACCCCCTATGGCGGGAGTCATGAGCAGTTCTTC.

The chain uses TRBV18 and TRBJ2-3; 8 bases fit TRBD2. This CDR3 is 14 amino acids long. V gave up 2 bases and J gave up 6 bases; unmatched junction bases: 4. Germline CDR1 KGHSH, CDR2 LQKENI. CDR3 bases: TGTGCCAGCTCACCAAGCGGGAGAAGGGATACGCAGTATTTT. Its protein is CASSPSGRRDTQYF.

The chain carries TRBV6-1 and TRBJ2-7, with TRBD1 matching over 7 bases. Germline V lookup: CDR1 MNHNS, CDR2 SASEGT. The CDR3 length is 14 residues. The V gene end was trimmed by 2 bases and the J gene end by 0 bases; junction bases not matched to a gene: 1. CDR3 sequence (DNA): TGTGCCAGCAGTGAATGGGACAGCTCCTACGAGCAGTACTTC. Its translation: CASSEWDSSYEQYF.

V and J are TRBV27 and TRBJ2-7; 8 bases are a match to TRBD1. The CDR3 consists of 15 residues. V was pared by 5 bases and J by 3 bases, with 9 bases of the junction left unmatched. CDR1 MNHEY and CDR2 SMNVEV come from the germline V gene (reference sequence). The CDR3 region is CASSPVDRVGYEQYF. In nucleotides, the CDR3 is TGTGCCAGCAGTCCCGTGGACAGGGTGGGCTACGAGCAGTACTTC.

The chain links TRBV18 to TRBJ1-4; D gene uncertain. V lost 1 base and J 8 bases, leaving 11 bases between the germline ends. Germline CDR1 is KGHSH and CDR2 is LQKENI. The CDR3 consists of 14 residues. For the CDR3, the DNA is TGTGCCAGCTCACCACTCGAGTCCGAGGAAAAACTGTTTTTT. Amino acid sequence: CASSPLESEEKLFF.

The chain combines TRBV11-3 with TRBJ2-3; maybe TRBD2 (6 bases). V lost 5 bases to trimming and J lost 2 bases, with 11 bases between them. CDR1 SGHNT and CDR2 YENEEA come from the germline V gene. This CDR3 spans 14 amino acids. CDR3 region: CASSKRTTTDTQYF. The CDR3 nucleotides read TGTGCCAGCAGCAAGAGGACTACCACAGATACGCAGTATTTT.

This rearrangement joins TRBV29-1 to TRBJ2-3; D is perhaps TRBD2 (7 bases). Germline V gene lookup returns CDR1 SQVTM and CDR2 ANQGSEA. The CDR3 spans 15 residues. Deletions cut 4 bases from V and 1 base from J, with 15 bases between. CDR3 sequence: CSVAGGSGGTDTQYF. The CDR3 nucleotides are TGCAGCGTTGCGGGGGGCTCGGGGGGCACAGATACGCAGTATTTT.

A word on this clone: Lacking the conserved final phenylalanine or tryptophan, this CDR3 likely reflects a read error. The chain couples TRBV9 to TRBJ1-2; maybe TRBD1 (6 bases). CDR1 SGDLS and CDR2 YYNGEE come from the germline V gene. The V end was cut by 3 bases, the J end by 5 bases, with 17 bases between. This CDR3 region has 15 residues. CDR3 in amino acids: CASSGADRRKYGYTL. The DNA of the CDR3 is TGTGCCAGCAGCGGTGCCGACAGGAGAAAGTATGGCTACACCCTC.

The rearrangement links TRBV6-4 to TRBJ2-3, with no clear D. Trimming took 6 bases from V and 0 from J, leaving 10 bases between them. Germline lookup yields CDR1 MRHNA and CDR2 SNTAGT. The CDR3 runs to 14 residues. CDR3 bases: TGTGCCAGCAGCTTGGGCAGGAGCACAGATACGCAGTATTTT. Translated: CASSLGRSTDTQYF.

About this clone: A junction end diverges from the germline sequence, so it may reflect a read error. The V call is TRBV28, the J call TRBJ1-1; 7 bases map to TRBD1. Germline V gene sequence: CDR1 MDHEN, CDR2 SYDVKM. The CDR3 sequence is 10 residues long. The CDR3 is CRTGVTEAFF. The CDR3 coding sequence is TGCAGAACAGGGGTCACTGAAGCTTTCTTT.

CDR3 loop: CASSLAWTDYDSGANVLTF. The CDR3 DNA sequence: TGTGCCAGCAGCTTAGCCTGGACAGACTACGACTCTGGGGCCAACGTCCTGACTTTC. The V and J genes are TRBV7-9 and TRBJ2-6; TRBD1 might be the D (6 bases). With 0 bases removed from V and 0 bases from J, the gap between germline ends came to 15 bases. Germline V gene lookup returns CDR1 SEHNR and CDR2 FQNEAQ (reference sequence). The CDR3 length is 19 residues.

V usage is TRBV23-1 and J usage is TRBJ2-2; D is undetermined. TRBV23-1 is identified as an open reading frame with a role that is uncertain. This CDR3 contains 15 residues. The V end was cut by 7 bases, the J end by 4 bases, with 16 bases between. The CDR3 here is CASNKGSDFTGELFF. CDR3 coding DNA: TGCGCCAGCAACAAAGGTTCAGACTTCACCGGGGAGCTGTTTTTT.

CDR3 nucleotide sequence: TGTGCCAGCAGCAATACGGACAGGGCGGCTGAAGCTTTCTTT. It encodes CASSNTDRAAEAFF. The chain links TRBV6-1 to TRBJ1-1, with 8 bases matching TRBD1. Trimming cost V 6 bases and J 6 bases; bases outside gene matches: 9. This CDR3 spans 14 amino acids. Per the germline V gene, CDR1 is MNHNS and CDR2 is SASEGT.

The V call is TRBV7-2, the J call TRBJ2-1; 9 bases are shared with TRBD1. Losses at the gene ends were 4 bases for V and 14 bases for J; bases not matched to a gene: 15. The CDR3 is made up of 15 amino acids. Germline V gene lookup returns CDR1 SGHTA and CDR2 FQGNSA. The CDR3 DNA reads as TGTGCCAGCAGCTCTATTAGGGGGGTACAGGGGGCGGAGTTCTTC. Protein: CASSSIRGVQGAEFF.

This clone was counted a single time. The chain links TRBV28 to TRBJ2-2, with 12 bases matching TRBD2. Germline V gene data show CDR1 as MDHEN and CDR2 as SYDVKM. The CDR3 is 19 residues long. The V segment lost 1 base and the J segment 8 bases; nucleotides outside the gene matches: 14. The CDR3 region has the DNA TGTGCCAGCAGTTTATTCGGGACTAGCGGGCTCCAGCTGAGGGGGGAGCTGTTTTTT. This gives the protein CASSLFGTSGLQLRGELFF. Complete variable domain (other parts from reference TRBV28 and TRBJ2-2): DVKVTQSSRYLVKRTGEKVFLECVQDMDHENMFWYRQDPGLGLRLIYFSYDVKMKEKGDIPEGYSVSREKKERFSLILESASTNQTSMYLCASSLFGTSGLQLRGELFFGEGSRLTVL.

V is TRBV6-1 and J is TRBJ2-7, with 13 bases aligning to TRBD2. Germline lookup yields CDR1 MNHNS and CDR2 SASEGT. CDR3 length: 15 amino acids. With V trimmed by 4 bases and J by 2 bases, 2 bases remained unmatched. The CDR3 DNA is TGTGCCAGCAGTGGTGGACTAGCGGGAGCCTACGAGCAGTACTTC. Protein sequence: CASSGGLAGAYEQYF.

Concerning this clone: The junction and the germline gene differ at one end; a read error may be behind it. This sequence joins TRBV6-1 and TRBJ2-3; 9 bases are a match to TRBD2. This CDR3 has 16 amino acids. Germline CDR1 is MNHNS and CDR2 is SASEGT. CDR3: CARSERLAGRPDTQYF. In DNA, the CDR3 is TGTGCCAGAAGTGAAAGGCTAGCGGGGAGACCAGATACGCAGTATTTT.

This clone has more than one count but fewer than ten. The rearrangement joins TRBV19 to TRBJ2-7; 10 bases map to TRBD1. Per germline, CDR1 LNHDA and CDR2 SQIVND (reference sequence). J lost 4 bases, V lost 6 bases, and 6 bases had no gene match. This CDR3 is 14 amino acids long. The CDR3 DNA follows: TGTGCCAGTAGCAATGACAGGGGGCGGTACGAGCAGTACTTC. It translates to CASSNDRGRYEQYF.

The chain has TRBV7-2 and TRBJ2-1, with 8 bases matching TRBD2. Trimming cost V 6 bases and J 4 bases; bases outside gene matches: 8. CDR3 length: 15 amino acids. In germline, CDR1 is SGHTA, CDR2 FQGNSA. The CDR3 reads CASRTSGSIYNEQFF. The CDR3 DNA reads TGTGCCAGCAGGACCAGCGGGAGTATTTACAATGAGCAGTTCTTC.

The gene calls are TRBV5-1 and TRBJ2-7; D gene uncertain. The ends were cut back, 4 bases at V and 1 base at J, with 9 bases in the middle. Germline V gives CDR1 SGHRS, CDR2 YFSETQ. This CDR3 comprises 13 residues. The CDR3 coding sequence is TGCGCCAGCAGCGAGACGGAGTCCTACGAGCAGTACTTC. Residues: CASSETESYEQYF.

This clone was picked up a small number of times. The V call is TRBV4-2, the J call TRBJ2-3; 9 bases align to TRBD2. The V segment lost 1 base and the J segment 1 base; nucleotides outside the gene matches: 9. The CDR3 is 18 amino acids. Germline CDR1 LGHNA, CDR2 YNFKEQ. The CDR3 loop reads CASSQGGGGRGGTDTQYF. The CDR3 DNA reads TGTGCCAGCAGCCAAGGTGGGGGCGGGAGGGGAGGCACAGATACGCAGTATTTT.